The entry that follows covers one T cell receptor (beta chain) sequence. Germline CDR1 and CDR2: MNHEY and SMNVEV (reference sequence). The CDR3 extends over 13 amino acids. The V gene lost 3 bases and the J gene lost 1 base, with 6 bases spanning the gap. The sample comes from a study of control samples from healthy donors and cancer patients. The repertoire was sequenced with immunoSEQ multiplex PCR; TCRdb's copy has only in-frame clones and lacks some. The sample holds fewer than 150,000 clones, around 90% seen once. The chain joins TRBV27 to TRBJ1-1, with no clear D. Sequences were obtained from blood. This clonotype was sampled from a man between 18 and 35 years old in good health. In nucleotides, the CDR3 is TGTGCCAGCAGTTTTCAGCCGAACACTGAAGCTTTCTTT. Protein sequence: CASSFQPNTEAFF.